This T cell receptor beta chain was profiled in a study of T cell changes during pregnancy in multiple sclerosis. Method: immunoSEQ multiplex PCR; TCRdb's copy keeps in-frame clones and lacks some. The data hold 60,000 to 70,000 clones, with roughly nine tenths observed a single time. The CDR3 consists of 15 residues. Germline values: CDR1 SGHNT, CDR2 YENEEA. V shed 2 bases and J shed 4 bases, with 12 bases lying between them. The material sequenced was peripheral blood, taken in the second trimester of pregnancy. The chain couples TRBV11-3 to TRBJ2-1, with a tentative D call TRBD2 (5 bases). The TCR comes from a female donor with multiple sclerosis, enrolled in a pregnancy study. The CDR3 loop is CASSLSGVDYNEQFF. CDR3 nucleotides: TGTGCCAGCAGCTTATCCGGGGTTGATTACAATGAGCAGTTCTTC. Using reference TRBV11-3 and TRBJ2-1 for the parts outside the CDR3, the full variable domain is EAGVVQSPRYKIIEKKQPVAFWCNPISGHNTLYWYLQNLGQGPELLIRYENEEAVDDSQLPKDRFSAERLKGVDSTLKIQPAELGDSAVYLCASSLSGVDYNEQFFGPGTRLTVL.